This T cell receptor beta chain is from a study of siplizumab effects on memory and regulatory T cells. Assay used: immunoSEQ multiplex PCR; TCRdb lists only in-frame clones, some missing. The data show over 100,000 clones, about 90% seen once. About this clone itself: The antigen remains undetermined.

CDR1 is SEHNR and CDR2 is FQNEAQ in the germline V gene (reference sequence). V was shortened by 1 base and J by 3 bases, with 9 bases between the two germline ends. The CDR3 is made up of 15 amino acids. The study's findings and limits: Siplizumab produced a significant reduction in alloreactive sequences that were traceable to unstimulated CD4+ memory cells. Researchers did not confirm the suppressive function of proliferating Tregs from siplizumab cultures. Contribution to the alloresponse seemed major for naive T cells, which also seemed more diverse than memory cells.

The chain links TRBV7-9 to TRBJ1-4; D may be TRBD1 (5 bases). This receptor was identified in a human donor in good health. Sequencing input: Tregs sorted from blood. The CDR3 is CASSLVRGANEKLFF. CDR3 bases: TGTGCCAGCAGCTTAGTACGGGGGGCTAATGAAAAACTGTTTTTT.